This T cell receptor beta chain derives from a study of blood T cells in healthy people across ages. Study results and limitations: Estimated diversity, derived from one million T cells, was regarded as an underestimate.

The table lists this clonotype with a count of one. Its matching antigen is unknown. Germline V gene data show CDR1 as SGHNT and CDR2 as YENEEA. This CDR3 region has 14 residues. Through a sample-barcoded 5' primer and a J-beta primer mix, a second PCR was run for about 7 to 12 cycles. A minimum of 2.5 million CDR3-containing paired-end reads was obtained for each sample. TCRdb reprocessed the 5' RACE reads with MiXCR, giving one entry per CDR3 protein. Of about 670,000 distinct CDR3 sequences in the sample, 45% to 60% were seen once. Each individual donor underwent a draw of approximately 10 milliliters of peripheral blood. Each sample yielded at least 6 micrograms of PBMC total RNA.

This sequence was found in a woman of 80 years or more in good health. The sample consisted of blood. V is TRBV11-3 and J is TRBJ2-4; D is undetermined. The DNA end lines up better with TRBJ2-7; the J call may be wrong. The DNA of the CDR3 is TGTGCCAGCAGCTTAGGCCAGCAAACCAGCGAGCAGTACTTC. Translating gives CASSLGQQTSEQYF.